The clone carrying this T cell receptor (beta chain) was counted many times. Its matching antigen is unknown. Germline V gives CDR1 KGHDR, CDR2 SFDVKD. The CDR3 loop spans 16 amino acids. The V and J ends lost 4 bases and 9 bases respectively, with 21 bases between them. The data were obtained in a study of T cell repertoires in cytomegalovirus infection. Study details: Evidence of both CMV infection and a matching HLA type came from public TCR beta signatures.

Study-level results: Carriers of CMV and the relevant HLA type were discriminated by public TCR beta frequency. Dominating the ex vivo response were TCR beta clonotypes that were CMV-specific and HLA-C-restricted.

Each CDR3 protein is one row after TCRdb ran MiXCR on the reads. Among roughly 720,000 distinct CDR3 sequences, under 40% were seen once, and the ten largest hold 2.8%. This chain joins TRBV24-1 and TRBJ2-1; maybe TRBD2 (6 bases). This receptor was identified in a human donor in good health (CMV status not recorded). Some clones in this sample may be carry-over from other donors' samples. Sequenced: PBMCs. The CDR3 coding sequence is TGTGCCACCAGTGACTCCAGGACGCCGGCGGGGCGTGAGCAGTTCTTC. Residues: CATSDSRTPAGREQFF.